Following are 14 T cell receptor beta chains from one sample sequenced in a study of T cells in localized non-small cell lung cancer. Using immunoSEQ multiplex PCR, the repertoire was profiled, and TCRdb retains in-frame clones only, with some absent. The profile covers under 2,500 clones, with about a sixth appearing a single time and roughly 12% taken by the ten largest. This specimen consisted of normal lung tissue next to the tumor, obtained before any cancer treatment. The receptors shown here come from a male donor at least 60 years old with stage I non-small cell lung cancer.

This clone rates as medium-sized (0.01 to 0.1%). This sequence joins TRBV11-3 and TRBJ2-7; weak D call: TRBD1 (6 bases). The CDR3 consists of 15 residues. Per the germline V gene, CDR1 is SGHNT and CDR2 is YENEEA. Trimming left V 4 bases short and J 3 bases short, with 16 bases between. CDR3 amino acids: CASSSYRDTDYEQYF. In nucleotides, the CDR3 is TGTGCCAGCAGCTCCTATCGGGACACAGACTACGAGCAGTACTTC.

This clone was seen a handful of times. The V gene is TRBV11-3, the J gene TRBJ2-3, with D perhaps matching TRBD1 (6 bases). The CDR3 runs 16 residues. Germline CDR1 SGHNT, CDR2 YENEEA. Trimming removed 3 bases from V and 0 bases from J, with 13 bases in between. The chain's CDR3 is CASSLEPQGSTDTQYF. In DNA, the CDR3 is TGTGCCAGCAGCTTGGAGCCCCAGGGGAGCACAGATACGCAGTATTTT. Together with reference TRBV11-3 and TRBJ2-3, the CDR3 gives the full variable domain: EAGVVQSPRYKIIEKKQPVAFWCNPISGHNTLYWYLQNLGQGPELLIRYENEEAVDDSQLPKDRFSAERLKGVDSTLKIQPAELGDSAVYLCASSLEPQGSTDTQYFGPGTRLTVL.

The V and J genes are TRBV19 and TRBJ1-2; tentative D call: TRBD1 (5 bases). Trimming removed 7 bases at V and 7 bases at J, with 19 bases between. This CDR3 is 14 amino acids long. The germline V gene encodes CDR1 LNHDA and CDR2 SQIVND (reference sequence). The CDR3 region has the DNA TGTGCCAGTACCCCCGAGGGCAGGGTTGTTGGCTACACCTTC. Translation: CASTPEGRVVGYTF.

This clone is labeled as medium-sized. The rearrangement links TRBV11-3 to TRBJ2-7; TRBD2 agrees at 11 bases. The ends lost 4 bases at V and 4 bases at J; junction bases unmatched: 9. Germline V CDR1 and CDR2: SGHNT, YENEEA. The CDR3 contains 16 residues. This chain's CDR3 is CASSSLLAGAHYEQYF. The CDR3, as DNA: TGTGCCAGCAGCTCTTTACTAGCGGGGGCTCATTACGAGCAGTACTTC.

The V call is TRBV19, the J call TRBJ1-2, with a weak D call TRBD1 (5 bases). V was clipped by 6 bases and J by 5 bases, with 16 bases between them. Germline CDR1 and CDR2: LNHDA and SQIVND (reference sequence). The CDR3 totals 14 residues. The CDR3 sequence is CASRRKGQGYGYTF. The CDR3 nucleotides are TGTGCCAGTAGAAGGAAGGGCCAGGGATATGGCTACACCTTC.

Only a few counts were recorded for this clone. V usage is TRBV11-3 and J usage is TRBJ2-1, with D perhaps TRBD2 (5 bases). The V and J ends lost 5 bases and 4 bases respectively, with 18 bases between them. Germline-derived CDR1 and CDR2 are SGHNT and YENEEA. There are 16 residues in the CDR3. CDR3 region: CASSPRTGRVYNEQFF. CDR3 nucleotides: TGTGCCAGCAGCCCCCGGACTGGTAGGGTATACAATGAGCAGTTCTTC.

The V gene is TRBV7-2, the J gene TRBJ2-7; D possibly corresponds to TRBD1 (5 bases). V dropped 1 base and J dropped 5 bases, with 9 bases sitting between them. Per germline, CDR1 SGHTA and CDR2 FQGNSA. The CDR3 runs to 13 residues. The CDR3 DNA sequence: TGTGCCAGCAGCTTAGGACAGAACAACGAGCAGTACTTC. This translates into CASSLGQNNEQYF.

Within the sample, this clone is medium-sized. The chain has TRBV6-8 and TRBJ1-4; tentative D call: TRBD1 (6 bases). Trimming pared 6 bases from V and 6 bases from J, leaving 14 bases between. The CDR3 has 14 residues. The V gene's germline CDR1 is MNHGY and CDR2 SAAAGT. The CDR3 here is CASRSSGADEKLFF. In nucleotides, the CDR3 is TGTGCCAGCAGATCTTCAGGGGCCGATGAAAAACTGTTTTTT.

This clone came up a few times. This chain joins TRBV12-2 and TRBJ1-6; TRBD1, as called in the table, went unchecked against the DNA. TRBV12-2 is a pseudogene locus. CDR3 length: 14 amino acids. CDR3 residues: CASQMQGGNSPLHF. The CDR3 DNA sequence: TGTGCCTCACAGATGCAGGGTGGTAATTCACCCCTCCACTTT.

The rearrangement uses TRBV9 and TRBJ1-5; 11 nucleotides match TRBD1. V lost 7 bases to trimming and J lost 7 bases; unmatched junction nucleotides: 7. CDR1 is SGDLS and CDR2 is YYNGEE in the germline V gene. The CDR3 loop spans 14 amino acids. The DNA of the CDR3 is TGTGCCAGCGGAGGGACAGGGGGTATGCAGCCCCAGCATTTT. Translated: CASGGTGGMQPQHF.

By frequency in the sample, this clone is medium-sized (0.01 to 0.1%). This sequence joins TRBV11-3 and TRBJ2-6; no clear D gene. This CDR3 comprises 15 residues. The V and J ends lost 2 bases and 4 bases respectively, with 9 bases between them. Germline lookup yields CDR1 SGHNT and CDR2 YENEEA. The CDR3 nucleotides are TGTGCCAGCAGCTTACTTGATGCCGGGGCCAACGTCCTGACTTTC. This gives the protein CASSLLDAGANVLTF.

This clone was seen many times. The V and J genes are TRBV11-3 and TRBJ2-7, with 11 bases aligning to TRBD1. This CDR3 has 14 amino acids. Germline V gene sequence: CDR1 SGHNT, CDR2 YENEEA. V gave up 5 bases and J gave up 7 bases; unmatched junction bases: 7. The CDR3 region has the DNA TGTGCCAGCAGCCTTGGACAGGGGGCGAGGGAGCAGTACTTC. Its translation: CASSLGQGAREQYF.

The J gene is TRBJ2-6, the V gene TRBV30, with unresolved D. Trimming shortened V by 0 bases and J by 8 bases, and 2 bases separated the two germline ends. The length of the CDR3 is 11 residues. CDR1 is GTSNPN and CDR2 is SVGIG in the germline V gene (reference sequence). The CDR3 DNA is TGTGCCTGGAGTGTCACCAACGTCCTGACTTTC. This codes for CAWSVTNVLTF.

This clone is classed as medium-sized. This rearrangement joins TRBV9 to TRBJ1-1; unclear D gene. The length of the CDR3 is 14 residues. Deletions cut 1 base from V and 6 bases from J, with 13 bases between. The V gene's germline CDR1 is SGDLS and CDR2 YYNGEE. The CDR3 reads CASSVLPGISEAFF. The CDR3 DNA follows: TGTGCCAGCAGCGTACTACCGGGGATATCTGAAGCTTTCTTT.